Shown below are 28 T cell receptor beta chains from a single sample sequenced in a study of T cells in Graves' hyperthyroidism and ophthalmopathy. The CDR3 regions of TCR beta were amplified from RNA transcripts. The study used the HTBI primer set for a first-round RT-PCR of the TCR CDR3. TCRdb independently ran MiXCR on the multiplex PCR reads; one entry per CDR3 protein. The sample yields approximately 710,000 distinct CDR3 sequences, 17% seen once. The source material was blood. These receptors came from a man aged 45-60 years with Graves' hyperthyroidism.

Many counts were recorded for this clonotype. The V gene is TRBV6-1, the J gene TRBJ1-2, with 9 positions matching TRBD1. The germline CDR1 and CDR2 sequences are MNHNS and SASEGT. Trimming cost V 5 bases and J 7 bases; bases outside gene matches: 11. CDR3 length: 15 amino acids. CDR3 protein: CASSNTGGPKGGYTF. The CDR3 DNA follows: TGTGCCAGCAGTAACACAGGGGGCCCCAAAGGTGGCTACACCTTC.

This clonotype was recorded a few times. V and J are TRBV28 and TRBJ1-2; no firm D call. Trimming left V 2 bases short and J 0 bases short, with 7 bases between. CDR3 length: 14 residues. Germline V lookup: CDR1 MDHEN, CDR2 SYDVKM. The CDR3 coding sequence is TGTGCCAGCAGTTTACTGGGTTCTAACTATGGCTACACCTTC. It encodes CASSLLGSNYGYTF.

The chain employs TRBV19 and TRBJ1-3; 10 bases line up with TRBD1. Germline loops: CDR1 LNHDA, CDR2 SQIVND (reference sequence). Losses at the gene ends were 5 bases for V and 4 bases for J; bases not matched to a gene: 8. The CDR3 has 16 amino acids. The DNA for the CDR3 is TGTGCCAGTAGTGTCCAGACAGGGGGCCGCGGAAACACCATATATTTT. Translating it yields CASSVQTGGRGNTIYF. Complete variable domain (other parts from reference TRBV19 and TRBJ1-3): DGGITQSPKYLFRKEGQNVTLSCEQNLNHDAMYWYRQDPGQGLRLIYYSQIVNDFQKGDIAEGYSVSREKKESFPLTVTSAQKNPTAFYLCASSVQTGGRGNTIYFGEGSWLTVV.

The chain combines TRBV7-2 with TRBJ2-1; 8 nucleotides agree with TRBD2. The CDR3 spans 14 residues. Per the germline V gene, CDR1 is SGHTA and CDR2 is FQGNSA. The V and J ends lost 8 bases and 6 bases, in that order; junction bases with no gene match: 9. The CDR3 DNA sequence: TGTGCCAGCCTCTTAGGACTAGCAGGCAATGAGCAGTTCTTC. Protein: CASLLGLAGNEQFF.

In its sample, this clonotype was seen many times. The gene calls are TRBV18 and TRBJ2-1; TRBD2 matches 7 bases. The CDR3 has 14 amino acids. In germline, CDR1 is KGHSH, CDR2 LQKENI. V lost 1 base, J lost 6 bases, and 3 bases stayed unmatched. CDR3 coding DNA: TGTGCCAGCTCACCACTACTAGCGACCAATGAGCAGTTCTTC. This encodes CASSPLLATNEQFF.

The genes are TRBV27 and TRBJ1-4; 7 bases fit TRBD1. The germline gives CDR1 MNHEY, CDR2 SMNVEV (reference sequence). This CDR3 contains 14 residues. The V and J ends lost 6 bases and 8 bases, in that order; junction bases with no gene match: 9. DNA for the CDR3: TGTGCCAGCAGCCACAGGGGAGGGGAAGAAAAACTGTTTTTT. Protein sequence: CASSHRGGEEKLFF.

This clonotype was found many times. The rearrangement joins TRBV5-1 to TRBJ2-3, with D perhaps being TRBD1 or TRBD2 (6 bases each). The CDR3 is 15 residues long. Trimming took off 3 bases at V and 2 bases at J, with 13 bases between the two ends. CDR1 is SGHRS and CDR2 is YFSETQ in the germline V gene. Here the CDR3 reads CASSWRGQNTDTQYF. DNA of the CDR3: TGCGCCAGCAGCTGGCGGGGACAAAACACAGATACGCAGTATTTT. The entire variable domain, with the rest obtained from reference TRBV5-1 and TRBJ2-3, is as follows: KAGVTQTPRYLIKTRGQQVTLSCSPISGHRSVSWYQQTPGQGLQFLFEYFSETQRNKGNFPGRFSGRQFSNSRSEMNVSTLELGDSALYLCASSWRGQNTDTQYFGPGTRLTVL.

The J gene is TRBJ2-1, the V gene TRBV30, with a possible D match to TRBD1 (5 bases). V gave up 0 bases and J gave up 12 bases, with 12 bases separating them. In germline, CDR1 is GTSNPN, CDR2 SVGIG (reference sequence). The CDR3 has 12 residues. The CDR3 DNA follows: TGTGCCTGGAGTGTACAGGCCCCCCCGCAGTTCTTC. This codes for CAWSVQAPPQFF.

This clonotype was counted many times. The chain carries TRBV9 and TRBJ1-1; D is unclear. The germline gives CDR1 SGDLS, CDR2 YYNGEE. V shed 0 bases and J shed 2 bases, with 5 bases lying between them. The CDR3 length is 13 residues. The CDR3 reads CASSVVLNTEAFF. CDR3 DNA sequence: TGTGCCAGCAGCGTAGTGCTAAACACTGAAGCTTTCTTT.

V is TRBV6-5 and J is TRBJ1-2; tentative D call: TRBD1 (5 bases). Germline V CDR1 and CDR2: MNHEY, SVGAGI. The CDR3 contains 14 residues. V was shortened by 0 bases and J by 8 bases, with 13 bases between the two germline ends. CDR3 DNA: TGTGCCAGCAGTTACTCAGGACCGGGGGGAGGCTACACCTTC. It is translated as CASSYSGPGGGYTF.

This clonotype was counted many times. The chain is built from TRBV2 and TRBJ1-2, with TRBD1 matching over 8 bases. The V and J ends lost 8 bases and 4 bases, in that order; junction bases with no gene match: 12. The length of the CDR3 is 15 residues. Germline V gives CDR1 SNHLY, CDR2 FYNNEI. The CDR3 loop reads CASSAAGGGVYGYTF. The CDR3 nucleotides read TGTGCCAGCTCGGCCGCAGGGGGCGGCGTCTATGGCTACACCTTC.

This clonotype has ten or more counts. Written as DNA, the CDR3 is TGTGCCAGCAGGTTCGGGACAGGGAACGAGCAGTACTTC. Protein: CASRFGTGNEQYF. This chain joins TRBV28 and TRBJ2-7, with 9 bases matching TRBD1. Germline-derived CDR1 and CDR2 are MDHEN and SYDVKM. CDR3 length: 13 residues. V gave up 6 bases and J gave up 5 bases; unmatched junction bases: 5.

The chain combines TRBV27 with TRBJ2-5, with a weak D call TRBD2 (5 bases). The CDR3 length is 13 residues. V lost 5 bases, J lost 2 bases, and 9 bases lay in between. From germline, CDR1 is MNHEY and CDR2 SMNVEV (reference sequence). The CDR3 DNA is TGTGCCAGCAGTGAGGGATCTCAAGAGACCCAGTACTTC. Translated: CASSEGSQETQYF.

This clonotype was seen a few times. The V gene is TRBV12-3 or TRBV12-4, the J gene TRBJ1-6; no definite D call. This CDR3 has 15 amino acids. The V gene lost 3 bases and the J gene lost 7 bases, with 13 bases spanning the gap. The CDR3 loop reads CASSFVSRPNSPLHF. The CDR3, as DNA: TGTGCCAGCAGTTTCGTATCTAGGCCAAATTCACCCCTCCACTTT.

This chain joins TRBV20-1 and TRBJ2-6, with 8 bases matching TRBD1. With 8 bases clipped from V and 0 bases from J, the junction kept 3 bases outside the gene matches. The V gene's germline CDR1 is DFQATT and CDR2 SNEGSKA (reference sequence). This CDR3 comprises 14 residues. The CDR3 nucleotides are TGCAGTACTACAGGGGGCTCTGGGGCCAACGTCCTGACTTTC. Translating it yields CSTTGGSGANVLTF.

This clonotype appeared a few times. CDR3 sequence (DNA): TGTGCCAGCAGTGATCGACAGGGAACACAGCCCCAGCATTTT. Translation: CASSDRQGTQPQHF. J is TRBJ1-5 and V is TRBV6-1, with TRBD1 identical over 7 bases. V lost 3 bases, J lost 7 bases, and 6 bases stayed unmatched. The CDR3 covers 14 residues. In germline, CDR1 is MNHNS, CDR2 SASEGT.

This clonotype was seen repeatedly, ten times or more. This sequence joins TRBV28 and TRBJ2-5; no reliable D call. The V gene lost 6 bases and the J gene lost 5 bases, with 7 bases spanning the gap. The V gene's germline CDR1 is MDHEN and CDR2 SYDVKM. The CDR3 is 11 amino acids. CDR3 coding DNA: TGTGCCAGCAGGAACCGGGAGACCCAGTACTTC. Its protein is CASRNRETQYF.

This clonotype was picked up a small number of times. The rearrangement links TRBV7-6 to TRBJ2-1; D unresolved. The CDR3 totals 17 residues. Per germline, CDR1 SGHVS and CDR2 FNYEAQ. Between the trimmed V and J ends, which lost 1 base and 0 bases, there was a span of 13 bases. Here the CDR3 DNA reads TGTGCCAGCAGCTTAGTGCAGGTGGCGTTCTCCTACAATGAGCAGTTCTTC. Its translation is CASSLVQVAFSYNEQFF.

This clonotype was seen only a few times. One junction end does not reproduce the germline sequence, and a read error may be involved. This chain links TRBV7-2 with TRBJ2-3; TRBD2 matches at 9 bases. The CDR3 is 17 amino acids. The germline CDR1 and CDR2 sequences are SGHTA and FQGNSA. In DNA form, the CDR3 reads TGTGCCAGCAGCTTAGCGCGGCTAGCGGGATCCACAGATACGCATTATTTT. Its protein product is CASSLARLAGSTDTHYF.

As regards this clonotype: A much larger clone differs from this one at a single base, so this may be a read error. The rearrangement links TRBV28 to TRBJ1-1; D ambiguous. CDR1 and CDR2 (germline): MDHEN, SYDVKM. This CDR3 has 13 amino acids. The CDR3 sequence: CASSSTTSTEALF. The CDR3, as DNA: TGTGCCAGCAGTTCCACCACAAGCACTGAAGCTCTCTTT.

The chain employs TRBV9 and TRBJ2-7; perhaps TRBD2 as D (5 bases). Trimming took off 0 bases at V and 2 bases at J, with 9 bases between the two ends. This CDR3 is 14 amino acids long. Germline CDR1 reads SGDLS; CDR2 reads YYNGEE. The CDR3 sequence is CASSVAGSTYEQYF. The CDR3 nucleotides read TGTGCCAGCAGCGTAGCGGGGTCTACCTACGAGCAGTACTTC.

The table lists this clonotype with a few counts. DNA of the CDR3: TGTGCCAGCAGTTTACCCCTTGGTCGGGTAGTAAATGAGCAGTTCTTC. The encoded protein is CASSLPLGRVVNEQFF. The chain couples TRBV28 to TRBJ2-1; D is unclear. Trimming removed 2 bases from V and 7 bases from J, with 18 bases in between. The CDR3 length is 16 residues. Per germline, CDR1 MDHEN and CDR2 SYDVKM. Based on the CDR3 plus reference TRBV28 and TRBJ2-1, the full variable domain is DVKVTQSSRYLVKRTGEKVFLECVQDMDHENMFWYRQDPGLGLRLIYFSYDVKMKEKGDIPEGYSVSREKKERFSLILESASTNQTSMYLCASSLPLGRVVNEQFFGPGTRLTVL.

CDR3 amino acids: CASSLKMDPGNTIYF. The CDR3 bases are TGTGCCAGCAGCTTGAAAATGGATCCTGGAAACACCATATATTTT. The V gene is TRBV5-8, the J gene TRBJ1-3; no clear D gene. Germline CDR1 and CDR2: SGHTS and YDEGEE. V lost 1 base and J 2 bases, leaving 10 bases between the germline ends. CDR3 length equals 15 residues. Variable domain in full (rest from reference TRBV5-8 and TRBJ1-3): EAGVTQSPTHLIKTRGQQATLRCSPISGHTSVYWYQQALGLGLQFLLWYDEGEERNRGNFPPRFSGRQFPNYSSELNVNALELEDSALYLCASSLKMDPGNTIYFGEGSWLTVV.

The chain is built from TRBV12-3 or TRBV12-4 and TRBJ1-2; 7 positions agree with TRBD1. The V gene end was trimmed by 8 bases and the J gene end by 7 bases; junction bases not matched to a gene: 4. The length of the CDR3 is 11 residues. CDR3 nucleotides: TGTGCCAGCGGAAACAGGGGTGGCTACACCTTC. The encoded protein is CASGNRGGYTF.

This clonotype was detected a few times. The CDR3 spells CAWSVESKQGPYFQETQYF. In DNA, the CDR3 is TGTGCCTGGAGTGTTGAGAGTAAACAGGGGCCATATTTTCAAGAGACCCAGTACTTC. This rearrangement joins TRBV30 to TRBJ2-5; 7 bases line up with TRBD1. Trimming at V came to 0 bases and at J to 2 bases, leaving 18 bases not matched to a gene. Per germline, CDR1 GTSNPN and CDR2 SVGIG (reference sequence). The CDR3 extends over 19 amino acids.

This clonotype was seen ten or more times. The chain uses TRBV7-9 and TRBJ2-1; 10 bases map to TRBD2. Germline V CDR1 and CDR2: SEHNR, FQNEAQ (reference sequence). The ends lost 3 bases at V and 4 bases at J; junction bases unmatched: 6. The length of the CDR3 is 16 residues. The CDR3 spells CASSLFGLAEYNEQFF. CDR3 nucleotides: TGTGCCAGCAGCTTGTTCGGACTAGCGGAATACAATGAGCAGTTCTTC.

This clonotype was observed many times. The chain carries TRBV5-5 and TRBJ1-6; maybe TRBD1 (5 bases). The length of the CDR3 is 14 residues. Germline assignment: CDR1 SGHKS and CDR2 YYEKEE (reference sequence). Trimming took off 4 bases at V and 11 bases at J, with 16 bases between the two ends. This CDR3 is CASSPGRRSTPLHF. The CDR3 DNA reads as TGTGCCAGCAGCCCGGGACGGCGGAGTACACCCCTCCACTTT.

This clonotype was detected ten times or more. CDR3 bases: TGTGCCTGGAGTGAATACAGGGTCGGGAACACTGAAGCTTTCTTT. As protein: CAWSEYRVGNTEAFF. The chain carries TRBV30 and TRBJ1-1; a weak D match, TRBD1 (6 bases). V was shortened by 1 base and J by 1 base, with 13 bases between the two germline ends. CDR3 size: 15 residues. The germline CDR1 and CDR2 sequences are GTSNPN and SVGIG (reference sequence).